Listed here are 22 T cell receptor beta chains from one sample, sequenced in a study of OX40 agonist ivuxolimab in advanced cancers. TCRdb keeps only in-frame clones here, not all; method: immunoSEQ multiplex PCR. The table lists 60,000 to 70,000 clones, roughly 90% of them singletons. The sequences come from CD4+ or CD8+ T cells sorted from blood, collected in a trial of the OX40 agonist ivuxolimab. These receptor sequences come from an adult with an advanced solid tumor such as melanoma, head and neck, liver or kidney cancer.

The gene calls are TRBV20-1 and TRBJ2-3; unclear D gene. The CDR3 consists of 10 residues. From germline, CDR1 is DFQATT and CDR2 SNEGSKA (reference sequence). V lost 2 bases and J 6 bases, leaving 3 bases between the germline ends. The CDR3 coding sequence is TGCAGTGCTAGACACGATACGCAGTATTTT. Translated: CSARHDTQYF.

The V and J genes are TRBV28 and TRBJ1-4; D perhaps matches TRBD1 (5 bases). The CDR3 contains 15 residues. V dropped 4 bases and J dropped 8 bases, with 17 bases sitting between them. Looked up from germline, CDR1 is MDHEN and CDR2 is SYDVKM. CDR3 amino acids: CASSSRWGQREKLFF. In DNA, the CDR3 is TGTGCCAGCAGTTCCCGCTGGGGCCAGAGGGAAAAACTGTTTTTT.

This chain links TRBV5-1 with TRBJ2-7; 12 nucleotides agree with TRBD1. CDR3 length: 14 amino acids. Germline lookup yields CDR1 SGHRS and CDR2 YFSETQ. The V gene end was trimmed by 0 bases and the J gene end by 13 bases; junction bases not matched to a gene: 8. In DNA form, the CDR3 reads TGCGCCAGCAGCTTGGCCGGGGACAGGGGGCAGGGATACTTC. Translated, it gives CASSLAGDRGQGYF.

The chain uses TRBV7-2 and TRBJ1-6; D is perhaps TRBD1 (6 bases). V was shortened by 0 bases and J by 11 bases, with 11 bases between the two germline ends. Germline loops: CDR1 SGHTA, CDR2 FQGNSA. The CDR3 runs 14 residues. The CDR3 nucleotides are TGTGCCAGCAGCTTAGCGGGGGAGGGGGCACCCCTCCACTTT. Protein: CASSLAGEGAPLHF.

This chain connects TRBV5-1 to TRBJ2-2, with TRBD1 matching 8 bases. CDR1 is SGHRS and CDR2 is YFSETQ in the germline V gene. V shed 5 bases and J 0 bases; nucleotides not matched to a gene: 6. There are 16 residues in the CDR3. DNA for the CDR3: TGCGCCAGCAGACCGGACAGGGTAACGAACACCGGGGAGCTGTTTTTT. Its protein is CASRPDRVTNTGELFF.

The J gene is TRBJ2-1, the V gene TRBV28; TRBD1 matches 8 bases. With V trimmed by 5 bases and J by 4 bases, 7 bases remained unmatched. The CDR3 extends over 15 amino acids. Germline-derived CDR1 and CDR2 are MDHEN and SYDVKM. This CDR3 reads CASSPGDRKYNEQFF. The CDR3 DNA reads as TGTGCCAGCAGTCCGGGGGACAGGAAGTACAATGAGCAGTTCTTC.

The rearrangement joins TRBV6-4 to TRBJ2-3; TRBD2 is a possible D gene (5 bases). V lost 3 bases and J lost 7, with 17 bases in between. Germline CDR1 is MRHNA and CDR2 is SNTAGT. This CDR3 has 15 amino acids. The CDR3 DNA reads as TGTGCCAGCAGTGAACAGAGCGGCCAGTGGAATACGCAGTATTTT. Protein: CASSEQSGQWNTQYF.

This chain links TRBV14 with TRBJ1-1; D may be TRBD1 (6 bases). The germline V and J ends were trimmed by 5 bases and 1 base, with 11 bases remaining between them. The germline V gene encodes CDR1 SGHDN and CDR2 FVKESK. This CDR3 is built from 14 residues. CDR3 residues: CASSFGQTNTEAFF. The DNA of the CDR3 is TGTGCCAGCAGCTTTGGACAGACGAACACTGAAGCTTTCTTT.

Written as DNA, the CDR3 is TGTGCCAGCAGCTATCGGGACAGGGGGGCCTACGAGCAGTACTTC. This encodes CASSYRDRGAYEQYF. The chain recombines TRBV28 with TRBJ2-7, with 11 positions matching TRBD1. The CDR3 runs to 15 residues. The J segment lost 2 bases and the V segment lost 6 bases, leaving 6 bases of the junction unmatched. Germline V gene lookup returns CDR1 MDHEN and CDR2 SYDVKM.

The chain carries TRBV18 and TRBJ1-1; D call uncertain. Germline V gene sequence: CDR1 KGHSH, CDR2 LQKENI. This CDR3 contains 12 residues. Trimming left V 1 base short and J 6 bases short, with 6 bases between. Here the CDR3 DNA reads TGTGCCAGCTCACCACAGAAACCTGAAGCTTTCTTT. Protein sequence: CASSPQKPEAFF.

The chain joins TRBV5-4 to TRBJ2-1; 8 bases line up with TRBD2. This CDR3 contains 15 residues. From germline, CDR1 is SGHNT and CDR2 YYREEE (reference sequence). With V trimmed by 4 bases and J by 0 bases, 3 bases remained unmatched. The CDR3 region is CASSRGGPSYNEQFF. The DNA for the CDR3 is TGTGCCAGCAGCCGGGGGGGTCCCTCCTACAATGAGCAGTTCTTC.

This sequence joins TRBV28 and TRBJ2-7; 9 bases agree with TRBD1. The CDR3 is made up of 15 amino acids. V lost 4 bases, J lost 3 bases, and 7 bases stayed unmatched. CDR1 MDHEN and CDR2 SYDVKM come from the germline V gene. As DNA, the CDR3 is TGTGCCAGCAGTTCCTGGGGACAGGGTAGCTACGAGCAGTACTTC. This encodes CASSSWGQGSYEQYF.

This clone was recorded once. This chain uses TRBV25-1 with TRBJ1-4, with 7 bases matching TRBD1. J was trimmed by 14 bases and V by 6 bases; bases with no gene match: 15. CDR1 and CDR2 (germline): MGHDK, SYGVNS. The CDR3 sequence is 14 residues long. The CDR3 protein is CASSIGGQGERLFF. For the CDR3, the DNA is TGTGCCAGCAGCATAGGCGGGCAGGGGGAACGGCTGTTTTTT. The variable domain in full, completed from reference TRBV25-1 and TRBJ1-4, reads EADIYQTPRYLVIGTGKKITLECSQTMGHDKMYWYQQDPGMELHLIHYSYGVNSTEKGDLSSESTVSRIRTEHFPLTLESARPSHTSQYLCASSIGGQGERLFFGSGTQLSVL.

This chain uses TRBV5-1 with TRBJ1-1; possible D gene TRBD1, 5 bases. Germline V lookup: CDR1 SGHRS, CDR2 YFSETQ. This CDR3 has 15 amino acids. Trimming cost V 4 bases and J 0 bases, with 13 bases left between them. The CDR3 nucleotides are TGCGCCAGCAGCCAAACCGGGACGGTGAACACTGAAGCTTTCTTT. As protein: CASSQTGTVNTEAFF. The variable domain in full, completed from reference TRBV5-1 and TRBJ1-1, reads KAGVTQTPRYLIKTRGQQVTLSCSPISGHRSVSWYQQTPGQGLQFLFEYFSETQRNKGNFPGRFSGRQFSNSRSEMNVSTLELGDSALYLCASSQTGTVNTEAFFGQGTRLTVV.

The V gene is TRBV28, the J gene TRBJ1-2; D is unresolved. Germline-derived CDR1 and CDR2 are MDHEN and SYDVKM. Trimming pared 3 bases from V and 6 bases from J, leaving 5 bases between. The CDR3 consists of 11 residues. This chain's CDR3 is CASSFRDGYTF. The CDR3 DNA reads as TGTGCCAGCAGTTTCCGGGATGGCTACACCTTC.

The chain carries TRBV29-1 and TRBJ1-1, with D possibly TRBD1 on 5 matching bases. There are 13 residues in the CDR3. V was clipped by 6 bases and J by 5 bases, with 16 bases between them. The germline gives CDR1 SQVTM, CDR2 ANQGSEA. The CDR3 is CSVSGGRQTEAFF. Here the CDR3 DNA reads TGCAGCGTCTCCGGGGGTAGGCAAACTGAAGCTTTCTTT.

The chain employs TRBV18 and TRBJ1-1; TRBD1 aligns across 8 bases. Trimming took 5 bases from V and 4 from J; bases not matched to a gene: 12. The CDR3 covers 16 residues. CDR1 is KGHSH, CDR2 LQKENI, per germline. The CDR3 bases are TGTGCCAGCTCAGGCAGCCTAACAGGGGGAGGCACTGAAGCTTTCTTT. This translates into CASSGSLTGGGTEAFF.

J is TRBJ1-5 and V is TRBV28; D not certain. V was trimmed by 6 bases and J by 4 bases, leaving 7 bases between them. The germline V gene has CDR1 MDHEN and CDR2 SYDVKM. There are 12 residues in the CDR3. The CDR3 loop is CASRLLNQPQHF. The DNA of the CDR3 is TGTGCCAGCAGACTCTTAAATCAGCCCCAGCATTTT.

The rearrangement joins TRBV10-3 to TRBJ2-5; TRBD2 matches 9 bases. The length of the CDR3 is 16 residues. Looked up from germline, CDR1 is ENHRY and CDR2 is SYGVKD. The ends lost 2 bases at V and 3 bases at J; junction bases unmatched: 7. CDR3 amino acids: CAISEGGTSRKETQYF. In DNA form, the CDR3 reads TGTGCCATCAGTGAGGGGGGGACTAGCAGGAAAGAGACCCAGTACTTC.

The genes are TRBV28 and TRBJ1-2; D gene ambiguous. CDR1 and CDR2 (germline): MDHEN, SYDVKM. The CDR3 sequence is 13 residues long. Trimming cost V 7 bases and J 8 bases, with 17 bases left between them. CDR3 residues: CASTFGGSEGYTF. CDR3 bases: TGTGCCAGCACCTTCGGAGGATCTGAAGGCTACACCTTC.

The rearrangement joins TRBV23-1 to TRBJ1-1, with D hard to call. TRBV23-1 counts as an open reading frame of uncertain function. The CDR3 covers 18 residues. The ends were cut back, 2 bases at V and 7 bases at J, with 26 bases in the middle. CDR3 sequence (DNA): TGCGCCAGCAGTCAACTATCCCGCCGGTCCAACTCCGGGAGTGAAGCTTTCTTT. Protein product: CASSQLSRRSNSGSEAFF.

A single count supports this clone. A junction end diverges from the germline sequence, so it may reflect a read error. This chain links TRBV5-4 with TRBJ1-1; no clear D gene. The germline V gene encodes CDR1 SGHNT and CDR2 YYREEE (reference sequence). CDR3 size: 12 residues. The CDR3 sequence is CASSLDGGSQRF. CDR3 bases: TGTGCCAGCAGCTTGGATGGTGGGAGCCAACGTTTT.